The rows below give T cell receptor beta chains drawn from one sample of a study of cytomegalovirus exposure and HLA in healthy donors. Profiled with immunoSEQ multiplex PCR; TCRdb holds only in-frame clones, not every one. The sample lists 270,000 or so clones, just over 85% occurring once. Sequenced: PBMCs. The receptors shown here come from a man aged 40-49 years in good health and CMV-seropositive. CDR3s include the opening cysteine and the closing phenylalanine or tryptophan. The D gene is left open where the match is weak. Size tells how often a clone was seen (once, few, many) or the class of an expanded clone, and some rows leave it out.

clone_size	d_call	j_call	v_call	cdr3_nt	cdr3_aa
few	-	TRBJ2-2	TRBV7-6	TGTGCCAGCAGCCCCACCGGCGGTCAGAACACCGGGGAGCTGTTTTTT	CASSPTGGQNTGELFF
-	TRBD2	TRBJ2-3	TRBV25-1	TGTGCCAGCAGTATCCTAGCGGGAGGCACAGATACGCAGTATTTT	CASSILAGGTDTQYF
-	TRBD1	TRBJ2-2	TRBV18	TGTGCCAGCTCACCAACTGGACAGGGCACCGGGGAGCTGTTTTTT	CASSPTGQGTGELFF
-	-	TRBJ2-7	TRBV27	TGTGCCAGCAGTAGAGGACAGACCTACGAGCAGTACTTC	CASSRGQTYEQYF
-	TRBD1	TRBJ2-3	TRBV28	TGTGCCAGCACCCTGACAGGGCCCACAGATACGCAGTATTTT	CASTLTGPTDTQYF
few	TRBD1	TRBJ2-7	TRBV11-2	TGTGCCAGCAGCCAGGGACAGGGGAGAGACGAGCAGTACTTC	CASSQGQGRDEQYF
few	TRBD2	TRBJ2-2	TRBV4-1	TGCGCCAGCAGCCAAGACGGGAGGGCCCTTCCCGGGGAGCTGTTTTTT	CASSQDGRALPGELFF
-	TRBD1	TRBJ2-7	TRBV6-1	TGTGCCAGCTCGAGACAGGGGGCGTCCTACGAGCAGTACTTC	CASSRQGASYEQYF
-	TRBD1	TRBJ2-1	TRBV29-1	TGCAGCGTAAAAGGGGGCATGATATACAATGAGCAGTTCTTC	CSVKGGMIYNEQFF
-	-	TRBJ2-5	TRBV2	TGTGCCAGCACCGGACCCCGAGGGGAGACCCAGTACTTC	CASTGPRGETQYF
-	TRBD1	TRBJ1-1	TRBV2	TGTGCCAGCATTTGGGACAGGGAAACCACTGAAGCTTTCTTT	CASIWDRETTEAFF
-	TRBD2	TRBJ2-3	TRBV7-2	TGTGCCAGCAGCCACCACTCAGCGGGAGGGCCCACAGATACGCAGTATTTT	CASSHHSAGGPTDTQYF
-	TRBD2	TRBJ2-7	TRBV7-6	TGTGCCAGCAGCTTAGGGGCTAGCGGGAGCTCCTACGAGAACTACTTC	CASSLGASGSSYENYF
-	TRBD2	TRBJ2-7	TRBV7-9	TGTTCCAGCGGGCGGGAGGGCAAGTCCTACGAGCAGTACTTC	CSSGREGKSYEQYF